This TCR beta chain is from a study of T cells in Graves' hyperthyroidism and ophthalmopathy. V lost 2 bases and J 5 bases, leaving 13 bases between the germline ends. Germline-derived CDR1 and CDR2 are SEHNR and FQNEAQ (reference sequence). The CDR3 sequence is 14 residues long. From RNA transcripts, TCR beta CDR3 regions were amplified. HTBI primers were used for first-round RT-PCR of the TCR CDR3. Via MiXCR, TCRdb re-called the multiplex PCR reads, giving one row per CDR3 protein. The table lists fewer than 450,000 distinct CDR3 sequences, around 15% of them singletons. This clonotype came up a few times.

Sequenced sample: blood. The receptor comes from a man aged 45-65 years with Graves' ophthalmopathy. This rearrangement joins TRBV7-9 to TRBJ2-7; D call uncertain. The CDR3 region is CASSLNTALDEQYF. The CDR3 DNA sequence: TGTGCCAGCAGCTTAAATACGGCCTTGGACGAGCAGTACTTC.